This entry features one T cell receptor (beta chain) sequence. Its antigen is unidentified. This entry comes from a study of T cell responses to AZD1222 COVID-19 vaccine. At the level of the study: Second-dose groups at about 4 or about 12 weeks were pooled. General study points: Possibly, clonal diversity was underestimated; donors were largely white British and included more females. CD4 TCRs associated with vaccination spanned spike, dominating at 160-218 and 743-854.

Germline values: CDR1 LGHDT, CDR2 YNNKEL (reference sequence). J was trimmed by 2 bases and V by 4 bases; bases with no gene match: 3. This CDR3 comprises 16 residues. Generated by immunoSEQ multiplex PCR, the TCRdb table keeps only in-frame clones and is missing some. The repertoire holds more than 75,000 clones, with roughly nine tenths as singletons. V is TRBV3-1 (or the pseudogene TRBV3-2) and J is TRBJ2-3, with 13 bases that match TRBD2. Material: peripheral blood, obtained on day 0 of AZD1222 vaccination. The TCR sequence derives from an adult in good health. CDR3 in amino acids: CASSLGTSGATDTQYF. For the CDR3, the DNA is TGTGCCAGCAGCCTCGGGACTAGCGGGGCCACAGATACGCAGTATTTT.